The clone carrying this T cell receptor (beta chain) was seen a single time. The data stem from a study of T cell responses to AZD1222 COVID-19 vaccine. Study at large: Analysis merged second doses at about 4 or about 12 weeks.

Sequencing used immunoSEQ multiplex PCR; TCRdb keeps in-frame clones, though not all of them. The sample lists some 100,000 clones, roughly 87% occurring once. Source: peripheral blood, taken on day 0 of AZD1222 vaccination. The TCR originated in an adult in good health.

As DNA, the CDR3 is TGTGCCAGCAGCACCGGGACTTCCAACAATGAGCAGTTCTTC. Its protein is CASSTGTSNNEQFF. The rearrangement uses TRBV2 and TRBJ2-1; possibly TRBD2 for D (6 bases). Per the germline V gene, CDR1 is SNHLY and CDR2 is FYNNEI. V dropped 6 bases and J dropped 5 bases, with 14 bases sitting between them. There are 14 residues in the CDR3.